This T cell receptor beta chain was obtained from a study of blood T cell repertoires in COVID-19. Study information: Sample material is recorded as cDNA or gDNA derived from T cells, B-cell-depleted T cells, or PBMCs.

The age range of participants was about 18 to 89 years, with residence in about two dozen US areas. This CDR3 spans 14 amino acids. Germline values: CDR1 SEHNR, CDR2 FQNEAQ (reference sequence). Trimming took 0 bases from V and 3 from J, leaving 7 bases between them. This clone has only one observation. The assay was immunoSEQ multiplex PCR, and TCRdb's table has in-frame clones only and misses some. The sample yields 150,000 or so clones, approximately 87% seen once. This sequence originates from a woman in her forties or fifties who had recovered from COVID-19. V and J are TRBV7-9 and TRBJ2-3; D ambiguous. The sequencing sample was made of PBMCs or T cells enriched from blood (not recorded which). The CDR3 DNA reads TGTGCCAGCAGCTTAGCCGCACGGACAGATACGCAGTATTTT. As protein: CASSLAARTDTQYF.